The source of this T cell receptor beta chain is a study of fetal regulatory T cell absence and autoimmunity. Per germline, CDR1 SGHDT and CDR2 YYEEEE. V lost 4 bases and J 0 bases, leaving 11 bases between the germline ends. The CDR3 runs 16 residues. Profiled with immunoSEQ multiplex PCR; TCRdb holds only in-frame clones, not every one. The data contain 95,000 to 100,000 clones, 72% of them singletons. V gene TRBV5-6 combines with J gene TRBJ1-6; no firm D call. The sequenced sample consisted of pancreas tissue. The sequence came from a male donor with IPEX syndrome. In DNA form, the CDR3 reads TGTGCCAGCAGCCAGGAAGGAAGCTCCTATAATTCACCCCTCCACTTT. Protein product: CASSQEGSSYNSPLHF.